The source of this TCR beta chain is a study of spatial heterogeneity in lung cancer. A single record per CDR3 protein comes from TCRdb applying MiXCR to the 5' RACE reads. The profile shows some 53,000 distinct CDR3 sequences, roughly 7% of them singletons. The time point: sample taken at primary tumor resection. Extraction of whole RNA from tumor, nontumor lung or frozen PBMC preceded unsorted sequencing. Donation came from 70 or so patients with untreated early-stage non-small cell lung cancer. The sample consisted of PBMCs, taken at surgery. The sequence was collected from a female donor with early-stage non-small cell lung cancer.

CDR3 loop: CSASVAGVNEQFF. The DNA of the CDR3 is TGCAGTGCTAGTGTAGCGGGGGTTAATGAGCAGTTCTTC. The rearrangement joins TRBV20-1 to TRBJ2-1, with 9 bases identical to TRBD2. Looked up from germline, CDR1 is DFQATT and CDR2 is SNEGSKA (reference sequence). The CDR3 is 13 residues long. Losses at the gene ends were 3 bases for V and 7 bases for J; bases not matched to a gene: 4.